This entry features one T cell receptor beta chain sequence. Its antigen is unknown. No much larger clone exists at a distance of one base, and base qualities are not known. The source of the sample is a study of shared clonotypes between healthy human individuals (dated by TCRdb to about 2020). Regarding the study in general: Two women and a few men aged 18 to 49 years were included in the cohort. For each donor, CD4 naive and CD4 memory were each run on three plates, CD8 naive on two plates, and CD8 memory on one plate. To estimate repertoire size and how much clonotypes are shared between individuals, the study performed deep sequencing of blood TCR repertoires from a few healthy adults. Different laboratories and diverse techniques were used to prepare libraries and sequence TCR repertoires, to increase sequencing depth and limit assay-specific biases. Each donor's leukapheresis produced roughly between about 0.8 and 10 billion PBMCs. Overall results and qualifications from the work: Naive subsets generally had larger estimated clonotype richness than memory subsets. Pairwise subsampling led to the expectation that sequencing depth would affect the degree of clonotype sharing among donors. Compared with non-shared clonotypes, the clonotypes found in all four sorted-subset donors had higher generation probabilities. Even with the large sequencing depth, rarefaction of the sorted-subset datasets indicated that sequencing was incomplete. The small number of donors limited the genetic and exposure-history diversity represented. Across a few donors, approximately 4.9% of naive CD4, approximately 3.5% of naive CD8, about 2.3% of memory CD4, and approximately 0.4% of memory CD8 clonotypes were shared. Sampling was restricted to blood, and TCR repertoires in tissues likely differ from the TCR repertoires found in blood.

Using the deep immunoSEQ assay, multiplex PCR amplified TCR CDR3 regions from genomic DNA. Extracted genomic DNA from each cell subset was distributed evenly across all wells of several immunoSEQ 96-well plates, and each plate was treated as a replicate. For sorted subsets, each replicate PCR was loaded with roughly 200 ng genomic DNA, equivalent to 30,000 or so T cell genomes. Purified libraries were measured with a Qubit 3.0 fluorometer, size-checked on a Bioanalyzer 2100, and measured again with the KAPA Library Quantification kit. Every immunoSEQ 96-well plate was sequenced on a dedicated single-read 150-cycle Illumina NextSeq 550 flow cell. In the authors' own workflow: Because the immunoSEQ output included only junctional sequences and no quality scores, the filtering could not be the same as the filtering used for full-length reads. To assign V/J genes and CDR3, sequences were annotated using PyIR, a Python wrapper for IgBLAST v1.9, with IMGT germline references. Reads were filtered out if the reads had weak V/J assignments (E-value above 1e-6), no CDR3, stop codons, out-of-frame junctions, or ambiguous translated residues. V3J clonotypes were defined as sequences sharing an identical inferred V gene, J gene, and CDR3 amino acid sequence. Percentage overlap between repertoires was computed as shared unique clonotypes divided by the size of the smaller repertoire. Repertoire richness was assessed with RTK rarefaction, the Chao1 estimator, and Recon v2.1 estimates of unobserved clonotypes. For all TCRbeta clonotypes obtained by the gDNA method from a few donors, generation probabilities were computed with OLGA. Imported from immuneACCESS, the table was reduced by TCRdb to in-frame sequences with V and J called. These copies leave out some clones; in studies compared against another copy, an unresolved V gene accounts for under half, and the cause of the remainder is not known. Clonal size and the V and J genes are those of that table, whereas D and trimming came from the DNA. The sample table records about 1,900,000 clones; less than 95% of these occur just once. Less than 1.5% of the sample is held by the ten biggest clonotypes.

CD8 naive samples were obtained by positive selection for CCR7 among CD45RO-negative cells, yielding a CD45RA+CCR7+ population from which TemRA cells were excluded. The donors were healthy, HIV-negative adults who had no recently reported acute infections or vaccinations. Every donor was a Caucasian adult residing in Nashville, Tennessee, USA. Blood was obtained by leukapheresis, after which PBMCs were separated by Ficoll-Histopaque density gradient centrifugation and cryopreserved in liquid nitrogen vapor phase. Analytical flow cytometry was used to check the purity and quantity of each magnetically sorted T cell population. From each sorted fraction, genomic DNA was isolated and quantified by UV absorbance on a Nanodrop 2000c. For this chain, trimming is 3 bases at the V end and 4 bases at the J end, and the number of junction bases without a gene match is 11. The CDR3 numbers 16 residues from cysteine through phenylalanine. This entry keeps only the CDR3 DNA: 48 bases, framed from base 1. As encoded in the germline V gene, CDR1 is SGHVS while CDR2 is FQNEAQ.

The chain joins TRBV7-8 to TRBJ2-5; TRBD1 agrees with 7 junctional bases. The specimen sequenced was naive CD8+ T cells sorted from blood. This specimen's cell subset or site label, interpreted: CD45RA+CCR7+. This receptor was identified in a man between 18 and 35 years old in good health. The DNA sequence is TGTGCCAGCAGCTTCCTTCGGGACAGCTGGGGAGAGACCCAGTACTTC. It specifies CASSFLRDSWGETQYF.